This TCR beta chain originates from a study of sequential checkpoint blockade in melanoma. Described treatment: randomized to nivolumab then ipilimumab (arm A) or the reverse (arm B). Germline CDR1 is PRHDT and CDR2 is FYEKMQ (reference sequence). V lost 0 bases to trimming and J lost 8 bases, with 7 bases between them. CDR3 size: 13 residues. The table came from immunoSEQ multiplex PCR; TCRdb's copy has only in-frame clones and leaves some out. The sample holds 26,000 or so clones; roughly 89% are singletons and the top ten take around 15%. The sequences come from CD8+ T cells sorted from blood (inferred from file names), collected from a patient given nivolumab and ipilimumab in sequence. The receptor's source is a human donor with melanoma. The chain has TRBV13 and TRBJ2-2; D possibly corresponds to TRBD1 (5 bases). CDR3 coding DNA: TGTGCCAGCAGCTTAGGTCCAGGGGGGGAGCTGTTTTTT. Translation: CASSLGPGGELFF.